This T cell receptor (beta chain) was recorded in a study of blood T cell repertoires in COVID-19. Background on the study: Samples representing acute and convalescent COVID-19 were sourced from the United States, Italy and Spain. PBMCs, B-cell-depleted T cells, or T cells were the source of the cDNA or gDNA that made up the material.

Authors' processing steps: Scientists estimated how many nucleated cells there were by amplifying reference gene primers. Clones were read by immunoSEQ multiplex PCR, and TCRdb kept only the in-frame ones, dropping some. V, J and clone size were drawn from that table, and D and trimming were deduced from the DNA. The repertoire has under 300,000 clones, 86% of them found once; the top ten carry about 3.5%. There are 13 residues in the CDR3. V lost 8 bases, J lost 3 bases, and 13 bases lay in between. Germline V gene sequence: CDR1 ENHRY, CDR2 SYGVKD. The source is a man aged 18 to 29 with active or convalescent COVID-19. The specimen was peripheral blood. The chain joins TRBV10-3 to TRBJ1-1; D gene ambiguous. The CDR3 region is CAIGGVRDTEAFF. The DNA of the CDR3 is TGTGCCATCGGAGGAGTCAGAGACACTGAAGCTTTCTTT.